The T cell receptor (beta chain) described here comes from a study of early T cells in non-severe SARS-CoV-2 infection. This clonotype was seen only a few times. Its matching antigen is unknown. Researchers attached unique molecular identifiers to individual cDNA molecules. From the 5' RACE reads, TCRdb called clonotypes with MiXCR, one entry per CDR3 protein. The sample lists fewer than 100,000 distinct CDR3 sequences; approximately 12% were seen once. General study findings and limits: Private and CD4 specificities were missed by VDJdb matching, which favored anti-spike CD8 responses.

The receptor was derived from an adult who was a healthcare worker with PCR-confirmed SARS-CoV-2 infection or an uninfected control (not recorded which). Specimen: whole blood.

The CDR3: CSARTSGRYEQYF. The CDR3 DNA reads as TGCAGTGCGCGGACTAGCGGGAGATACGAGCAGTACTTC. The chain couples TRBV20-1 to TRBJ2-7; 13 bases fit TRBD2. Germline values: CDR1 DFQATT, CDR2 SNEGSKA (reference sequence). The CDR3 consists of 13 residues. V dropped 6 bases and J dropped 4; count of bases not matched to a gene: 3.